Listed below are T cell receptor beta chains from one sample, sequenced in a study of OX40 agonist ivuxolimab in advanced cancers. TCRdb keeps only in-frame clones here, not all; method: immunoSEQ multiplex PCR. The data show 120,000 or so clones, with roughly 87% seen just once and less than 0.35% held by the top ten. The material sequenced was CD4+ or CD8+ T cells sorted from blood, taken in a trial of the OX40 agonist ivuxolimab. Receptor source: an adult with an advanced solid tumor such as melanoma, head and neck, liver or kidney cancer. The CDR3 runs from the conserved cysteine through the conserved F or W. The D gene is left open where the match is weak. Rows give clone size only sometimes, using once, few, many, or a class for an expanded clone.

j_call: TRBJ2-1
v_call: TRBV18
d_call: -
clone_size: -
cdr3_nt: TGTGCCAGCTCACCAGAGAAGTCCGGGGGGCAGTTCTTC
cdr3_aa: CASSPEKSGGQFF

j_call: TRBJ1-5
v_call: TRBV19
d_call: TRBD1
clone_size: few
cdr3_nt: TGTGCCAGTAGTATAGCCCGACAGGGGGGGTATAAGAATCAGCCCCAGCATTTT
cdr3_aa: CASSIARQGGYKNQPQHF

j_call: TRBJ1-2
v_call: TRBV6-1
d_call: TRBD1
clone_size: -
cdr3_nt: TGTGCCAGCACCCGGGACAGGGCAGGGGGCTACACCTTC
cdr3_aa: CASTRDRAGGYTF

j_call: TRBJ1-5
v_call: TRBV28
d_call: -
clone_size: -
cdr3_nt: TGTGCCAGCAGTTTCAAAGGGATAGACAATCAGCCCCAGCATTTT
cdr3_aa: CASSFKGIDNQPQHF

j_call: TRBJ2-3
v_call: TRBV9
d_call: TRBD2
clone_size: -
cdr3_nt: TGTGCCAGCAGCGGGAGGACTAGCGGTCTTAGCACAGATACGCAGTATTTT
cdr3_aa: CASSGRTSGLSTDTQYF

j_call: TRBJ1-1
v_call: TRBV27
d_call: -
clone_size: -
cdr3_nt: TGTGCCAGCAAAGTTGTAAAGAACACTGAAGCTTTCTTT
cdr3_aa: CASKVVKNTEAFF

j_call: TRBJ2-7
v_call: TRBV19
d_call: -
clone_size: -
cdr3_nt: TGTGCCAGTAGTATAGATCCGACAAAGTTAATTCGGTTC
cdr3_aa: CASSIDPTKLIRF

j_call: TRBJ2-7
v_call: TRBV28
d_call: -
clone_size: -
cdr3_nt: TGTGCCAGCTCGGGGAGCTCCTACGAGCAGTACTTC
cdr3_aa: CASSGSSYEQYF

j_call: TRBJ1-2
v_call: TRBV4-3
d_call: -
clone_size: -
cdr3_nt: TGCGCCAGCAGCCTCAGCCTGACCTCCCTAAGTGGCTACACCTTC
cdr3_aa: CASSLSLTSLSGYTF

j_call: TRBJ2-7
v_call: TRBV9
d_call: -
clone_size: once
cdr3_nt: TGTGCCAGCAGCGTAAAACAGGGTTCCGAGCAGTACTTC
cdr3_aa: CASSVKQGSEQYF

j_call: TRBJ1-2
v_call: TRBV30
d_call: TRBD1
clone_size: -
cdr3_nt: TGTGCCTGGAGTACTCGGACAGGCACCAACTATGGCTACACCTTC
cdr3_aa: CAWSTRTGTNYGYTF

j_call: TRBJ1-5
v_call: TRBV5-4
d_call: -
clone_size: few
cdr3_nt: TGTGCCAGCAGCTTAGGGGAGCGTCAGCCCCAGCATTTT
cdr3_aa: CASSLGERQPQHF

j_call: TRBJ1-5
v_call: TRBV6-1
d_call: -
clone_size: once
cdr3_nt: TGTGCCAGCGGGGTTACCAATCAGCCCCAGCATTTT
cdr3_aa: CASGVTNQPQHF

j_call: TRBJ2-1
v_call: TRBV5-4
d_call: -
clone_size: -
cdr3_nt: TGTGCCAGCAGCGGGGACCCGAGCTCCTACAATGAGCAGTTCTTC
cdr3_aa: CASSGDPSSYNEQFF

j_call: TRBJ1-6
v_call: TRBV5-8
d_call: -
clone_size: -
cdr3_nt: TGTGCCAGCCCGGATCGAGTGAGCTCCTATAATTCACCCCTCCACTTT
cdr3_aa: CASPDRVSSYNSPLHF

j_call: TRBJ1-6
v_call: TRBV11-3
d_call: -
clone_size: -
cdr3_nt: TGTGCCAGACTTTTACGGGGCTCTAATAATTCACCCCTCCACTTT
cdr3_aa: CARLLRGSNNSPLHF

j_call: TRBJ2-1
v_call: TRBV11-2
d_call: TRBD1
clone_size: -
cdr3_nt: TGTGCCAGCAGCCTACCAGGGACAGTCTACAATGAGCAGTTCTTC
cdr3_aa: CASSLPGTVYNEQFF

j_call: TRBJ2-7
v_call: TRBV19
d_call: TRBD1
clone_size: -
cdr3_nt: TGTGCCAGTAGTATAGCCGGACAGGTCTACGAGCAGTACTTC
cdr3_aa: CASSIAGQVYEQYF

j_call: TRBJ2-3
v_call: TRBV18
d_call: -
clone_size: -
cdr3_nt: TGTGCCAGCTCACGAGATACAGATACGCAGTATTTT
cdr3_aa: CASSRDTDTQYF

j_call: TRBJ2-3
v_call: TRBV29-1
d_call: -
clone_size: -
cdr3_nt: TGCAGCGCCCGCGGGGACCGAGAAGATACGCAGTATTTT
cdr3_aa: CSARGDREDTQYF

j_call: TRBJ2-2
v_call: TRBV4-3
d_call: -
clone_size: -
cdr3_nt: TGCGCCAGCAGCCAAGCTGGACCATTGAACACCGGGGAGCTGTTTTTT
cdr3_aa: CASSQAGPLNTGELFF

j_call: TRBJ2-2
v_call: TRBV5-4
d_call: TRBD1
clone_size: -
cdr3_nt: TGTGCCAGCAGCCTTACAGGGGGCCAAGGGGAGCTGTTTTTT
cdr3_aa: CASSLTGGQGELFF

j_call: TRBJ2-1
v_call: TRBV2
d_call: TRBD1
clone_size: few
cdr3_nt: TGTGCCAGCAGTGGGGACAGGCATAATGAGCAGTTCTTC
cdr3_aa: CASSGDRHNEQFF

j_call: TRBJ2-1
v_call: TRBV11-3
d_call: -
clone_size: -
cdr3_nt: TGTGCCAGCAGCTTAGATCCCTACAATGAGCAGTTCTTC
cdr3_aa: CASSLDPYNEQFF

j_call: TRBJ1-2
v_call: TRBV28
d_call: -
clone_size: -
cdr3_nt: TGTGCCAGCAGTTTAAACTCCGACAGCAGCAGTGGCTACACCTTC
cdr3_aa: CASSLNSDSSSGYTF

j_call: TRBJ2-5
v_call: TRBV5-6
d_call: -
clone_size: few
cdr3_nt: TGTGCCAGCAGCTTTCGACAGGTTAGAGTCAAAGAGACCCAGTACTTC
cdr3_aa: CASSFRQVRVKETQYF

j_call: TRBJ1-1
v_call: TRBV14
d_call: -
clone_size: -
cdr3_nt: TGTGCCAGCAGCCAAGACCCAGCGGGGGCGAGCGGTGAAGCTTTCTTT
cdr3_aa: CASSQDPAGASGEAFF

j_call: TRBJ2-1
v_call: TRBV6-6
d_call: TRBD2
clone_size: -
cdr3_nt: TGTGCCAGCAGTCCCGGGACTATCTCCTCCTACAATGAGCAGTTCTTC
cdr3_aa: CASSPGTISSYNEQFF

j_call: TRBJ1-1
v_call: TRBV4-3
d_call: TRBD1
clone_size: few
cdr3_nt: TGCGCCAGCAGCCAAGATCCCGGGACAGAACCTCAAGAAGCTTTCTTT
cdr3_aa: CASSQDPGTEPQEAFF

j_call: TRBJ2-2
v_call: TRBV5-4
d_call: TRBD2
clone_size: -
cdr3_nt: TGTGCCAGCAGCCCTGGACTAGCGGGGGGGATAGACACCGGGGAGCTGTTTTTT
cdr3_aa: CASSPGLAGGIDTGELFF

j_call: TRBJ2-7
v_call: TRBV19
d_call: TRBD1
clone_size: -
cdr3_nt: TGTGCCAGTACCCTGAAGGGACAGGGCTCCTACGAGCAGTACTTC
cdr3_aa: CASTLKGQGSYEQYF

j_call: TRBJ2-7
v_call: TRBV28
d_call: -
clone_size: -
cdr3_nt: TGTGCCAGCAGGACTAGAACCTACGAGCAGTACTTC
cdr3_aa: CASRTRTYEQYF

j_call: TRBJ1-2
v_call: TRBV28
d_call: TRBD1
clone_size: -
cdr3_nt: TGTGCCAGCAGAACAGGGGGCGCGGGAGGCTACACCTTC
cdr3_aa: CASRTGGAGGYTF

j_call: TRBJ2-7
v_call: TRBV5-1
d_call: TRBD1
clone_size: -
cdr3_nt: TGCGCCAGCAGCTTGGGCCAGGGGGCGAACGAGCAGTACTTC
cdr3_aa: CASSLGQGANEQYF

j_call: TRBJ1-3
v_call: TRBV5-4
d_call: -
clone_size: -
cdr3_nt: TGTGCCAGCAGCTTGTCAACAGGGAGAGGAAACACCATATATTTT
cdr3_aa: CASSLSTGRGNTIYF

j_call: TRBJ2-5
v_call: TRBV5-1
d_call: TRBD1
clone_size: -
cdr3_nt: TGCGCCAGCAGCGTACAGGGGAGCGGAGAGACCCAGTACTTC
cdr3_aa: CASSVQGSGETQYF

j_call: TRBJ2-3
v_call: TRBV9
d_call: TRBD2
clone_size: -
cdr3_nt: TGTGCCAGCAGCATAGGGAGGGGAAATACGCAGTATTTT
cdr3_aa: CASSIGRGNTQYF

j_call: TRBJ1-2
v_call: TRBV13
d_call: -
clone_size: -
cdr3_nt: TGTGCCAGCAGCTACTACAGGGAGGAAGGGGATGGCTACACCTTC
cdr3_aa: CASSYYREEGDGYTF

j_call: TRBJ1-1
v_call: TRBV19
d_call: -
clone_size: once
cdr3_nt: TGTGCCAGTAGTCGTCAGAGGAACACTGAAGCTTTCTTT
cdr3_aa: CASSRQRNTEAFF

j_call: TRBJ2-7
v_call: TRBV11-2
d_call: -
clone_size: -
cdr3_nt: TGTGCCAGCAGCTTAGACGATGACTCCTACGAGCAGTACTTC
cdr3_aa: CASSLDDDSYEQYF

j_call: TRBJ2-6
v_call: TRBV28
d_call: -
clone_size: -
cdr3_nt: TGTGCCAGCAGTTTTGCAGGAATTAGCTCTGGGGCCAACGTCCTGACTTTC
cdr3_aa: CASSFAGISSGANVLTF

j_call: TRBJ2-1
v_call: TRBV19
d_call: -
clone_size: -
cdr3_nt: TGTGCCAGTAGTTCTAGGGGCGGGAACTTGGGCAATGAGCAGTTCTTC
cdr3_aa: CASSSRGGNLGNEQFF

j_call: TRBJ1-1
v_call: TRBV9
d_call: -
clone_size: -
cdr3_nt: TGTGCCAGCAGCCCGGGCCCCGAGAGCACTGAAGCTTTCTTT
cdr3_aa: CASSPGPESTEAFF

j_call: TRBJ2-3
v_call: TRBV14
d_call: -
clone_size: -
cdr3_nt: TGTGCCAGCAGCCAAGATTGGGCGGGTAAAGCCGCGCAGTATTTT
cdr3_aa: CASSQDWAGKAAQYF

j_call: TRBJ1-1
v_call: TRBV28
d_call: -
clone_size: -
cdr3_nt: TGTGCCAGCAGTCCACCAGCCGCGGGGGCTTTCTTT
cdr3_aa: CASSPPAAGAFF

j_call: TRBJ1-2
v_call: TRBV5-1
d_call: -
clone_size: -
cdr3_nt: TGCGCCAGCAGTCTCAACCTTCACTCTAACTATGGCTACACCTTC
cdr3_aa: CASSLNLHSNYGYTF

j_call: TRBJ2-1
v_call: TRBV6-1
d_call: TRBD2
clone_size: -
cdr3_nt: TGTGCCAGCAGTGTACGGCGGGGGAGCCCTTACCACTCCTACAATGAGCAGTTCTTC
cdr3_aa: CASSVRRGSPYHSYNEQFF

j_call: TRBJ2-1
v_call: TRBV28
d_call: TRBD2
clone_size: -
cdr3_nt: TGTGCCAGCAGTTCCCTAGCCAAACTCGGGGGGAAGGACTACAATGAGCAGTTCTTC
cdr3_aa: CASSSLAKLGGKDYNEQFF

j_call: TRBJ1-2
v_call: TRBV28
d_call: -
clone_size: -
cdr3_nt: TGTGCCAGCATCCCTGGGGCTCTAGGGAGAGGCGGCTACACCTTC
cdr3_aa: CASIPGALGRGGYTF

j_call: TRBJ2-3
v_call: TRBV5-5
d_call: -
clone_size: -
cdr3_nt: TGTGCCAGCAGCTTACCGGACAAAGATACGCAGTATTTT
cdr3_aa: CASSLPDKDTQYF